A single sample is the source of the 28 T cell receptor beta chains below, sequenced in a study of neurological immune-mediated disorders. Via MiXCR, TCRdb re-called the 5' RACE reads, giving one row per CDR3 protein. The sample has roughly 65,000 distinct CDR3 sequences, 5.2% seen once. Sequencing used PBMCs. The receptors were gathered from a human donor with multiple sclerosis. The donor label of this sample is uncertain.

This clonotype was picked up many times. The chain recombines TRBV5-6 with TRBJ2-1; 7 nucleotides agree with TRBD1. Germline CDR1 reads SGHDT; CDR2 reads YYEEEE. CDR3 length: 14 residues. V was clipped by 0 bases and J by 8 bases; unmatched bases: 5. CDR3 nucleotides: TGTGCCAGCAGCTTGGAGGGGGACAGAGATGAGCAGTTCTTC. The encoded protein is CASSLEGDRDEQFF.

This clonotype appeared many times. The V gene is TRBV20-1, the J gene TRBJ2-1, with 7 bases that match TRBD2. This CDR3 has 12 residues. V lost 3 bases to trimming and J lost 9 bases; unmatched junction nucleotides: 5. Germline CDR1 and CDR2: DFQATT and SNEGSKA (reference sequence). The CDR3 sequence is CSASAGVGEQFF. The DNA for the CDR3 is TGCAGTGCTAGCGCGGGGGTGGGTGAGCAGTTCTTC.

This clonotype was picked up many times. This CDR3 is CASSPSSYNEQFF. The DNA of the CDR3 is TGTGCCAGCAGCCCGAGCTCCTACAATGAGCAGTTCTTC. The chain couples TRBV11-2 to TRBJ2-1; the D is unclear. The CDR3 covers 13 residues. V was shortened by 5 bases and J by 0 bases, with 5 bases between the two germline ends. Germline V gene sequence: CDR1 SGHAT, CDR2 FQNNGV.

In its sample, this clonotype is medium-sized (0.01 to 0.1%). The chain combines TRBV2 with TRBJ2-2, with 7 bases fitting TRBD2. CDR3 length: 14 amino acids. With 10 bases clipped from V and 1 base from J, the junction kept 6 bases outside the gene matches. Germline values: CDR1 SNHLY, CDR2 FYNNEI. Here the CDR3 DNA reads TGTGCCACCCCACGGGGGGTGAACACCGGGGAGCTGTTTTTT. Translated, it gives CATPRGVNTGELFF.

This clonotype showed up just once. Being one base from a much bigger clone, this may be a read error. The V call is TRBV5-1, the J call TRBJ1-6; 7 positions match TRBD1. There are 17 residues in the CDR3. The V gene's germline CDR1 is SGHRS and CDR2 YFSETQ. The V segment lost 5 bases and the J segment 5 bases; nucleotides outside the gene matches: 13. The CDR3 region has the DNA TGCGCCAGCAGGATCTCGACAGGGTCATCCCATAATTCACCCCTCCACTTT. Protein sequence: CASRISTGSSHNSPLHF.

The chain couples TRBV6-5 to TRBJ2-7, with D hard to call. V was pared by 2 bases and J by 4 bases, with 15 bases between. This CDR3 contains 15 residues. CDR1 is MNHEY, CDR2 SVGAGI, per germline. For the CDR3, the DNA is TGTGCCAGCAGTTACAGTGCAGTGGACCCATACGAGCAGTACTTC. This translates into CASSYSAVDPYEQYF.

Only a few counts were recorded for this clonotype. This chain connects TRBV20-1 to TRBJ1-5, with TRBD1 as a possible D gene (5 bases). Trimming removed 0 bases from V and 9 bases from J, with 12 bases in between. This CDR3 is built from 13 residues. Germline-derived CDR1 and CDR2 are DFQATT and SNEGSKA (reference sequence). Here the CDR3 DNA reads TGCAGTGCTAGAGAATCCGGGGCCAGGCCCCAGCATTTT. This gives the protein CSARESGARPQHF.

This clonotype was detected many times. The gene calls are TRBV12-3 or TRBV12-4 and TRBJ2-7; a possible D gene is TRBD2 (6 bases). The ends were cut back, 5 bases at V and 3 bases at J, with 8 bases in the middle. The CDR3 totals 12 residues. The CDR3 DNA reads as TGTGCCAGCAGTCACGGGGGCTACGAGCAGTACTTC. Translated: CASSHGGYEQYF.

A few counts support this clonotype. This chain links TRBV9 with TRBJ1-1, with 8 nucleotides matching TRBD1. The CDR3 sequence is 14 residues long. CDR1 and CDR2 (germline): SGDLS, YYNGEE. Germline trimming cut 6 bases from V and 1 base from J; bases unmatched to any gene: 5. The DNA of the CDR3 is TGTGCCAGCACCCGGGACAGGCGGAACACTGAAGCTTTCTTT. This translates into CASTRDRRNTEAFF.

This clonotype was seen at least ten times. The V gene is TRBV5-6, the J gene TRBJ2-1, with D hard to call. The CDR3 is 12 residues long. V was shortened by 1 base and J by 6 bases, with 5 bases between the two germline ends. The germline V gene has CDR1 SGHDT and CDR2 YYEEEE. Here the CDR3 reads CASSLWINEQFF. For the CDR3, the DNA is TGTGCCAGCAGCTTGTGGATCAATGAGCAGTTCTTC. Together with reference TRBV5-6 and TRBJ2-1, the CDR3 gives the full variable domain: DAGVTQSPTHLIKTRGQQVTLRCSPKSGHDTVSWYQQALGQGPQFIFQYYEEEERQRGNFPDRFSGHQFPNYSSELNVNALLLGDSALYLCASSLWINEQFFGPGTRLTVL.

This clonotype was detected ten times or more. This sequence joins TRBV10-3 and TRBJ2-7; a weak D match, TRBD1 (6 bases). Germline loops: CDR1 ENHRY, CDR2 SYGVKD. CDR3 length: 15 residues. Trimming took 3 bases from V and 2 from J, leaving 14 bases between them. In DNA form, the CDR3 reads TGTGCCATCAGTGACCAGGGGTTTTTAACCTACGAGCAGTACTTC. This sequence encodes CAISDQGFLTYEQYF.

In its sample, this clonotype was seen a few times. The chain couples TRBV15 to TRBJ1-2; D not certain. The length of the CDR3 is 15 residues. Germline V gene sequence: CDR1 LNHNV, CDR2 YYDKDF (reference sequence). The ends were cut back, 5 bases at V and 5 bases at J, with 18 bases in the middle. The DNA for the CDR3 is TGTGCCACCAGCCCGGGCGACTGGACGGTGTATGGCTACACCTTC. Its protein product is CATSPGDWTVYGYTF.

This clonotype showed up many times. The CDR3 loop reads CASSPTSGGFSYNEQFF. The DNA of the CDR3 is TGTGCCAGCTCACCCACTAGCGGGGGTTTCTCCTACAATGAGCAGTTCTTC. The chain uses TRBV18 and TRBJ2-1; TRBD2 agrees at 11 bases. The germline V gene has CDR1 KGHSH and CDR2 LQKENI. The CDR3 is made up of 17 amino acids. The V segment lost 3 bases and the J segment 0 bases; nucleotides outside the gene matches: 4. Complete variable domain (other parts from reference TRBV18 and TRBJ2-1): NAGVMQNPRHLVRRRGQEARLRCSPMKGHSHVYWYRQLPEEGLKFMVYLQKENIIDESGMPKERFSAEFPKEGPSILRIQQVVRGDSAAYFCASSPTSGGFSYNEQFFGPGTRLTVL.

There are many counts of this clonotype. V is TRBV24-1 and J is TRBJ2-7, with D possibly matching TRBD2 (5 bases). The CDR3 spans 13 residues. Trimming stripped 5 bases from V and 6 bases from J, with 13 bases between. Germline CDR1 and CDR2: KGHDR and SFDVKD. The CDR3 reads CATSGPSGSEQYF. The CDR3 coding sequence is TGTGCCACCAGTGGCCCCTCGGGATCCGAGCAGTACTTC.

This clonotype was seen repeatedly, ten times or more. This chain links TRBV7-8 with TRBJ2-5; 7 bases map to TRBD1. The CDR3 runs to 14 residues. Trimming cost V 5 bases and J 2 bases; bases outside gene matches: 5. Germline V CDR1 and CDR2: SGHVS, FQNEAQ. Written as DNA, the CDR3 is TGTGCCAGCAGCGGCCGGGACAGACAAGAGACCCAGTACTTC. Protein sequence: CASSGRDRQETQYF.

At least ten counts were recorded for this clonotype. CDR3 nucleotide sequence: TGCGCCAGCAACCTCGATGGCTTCAACACCGGGGAGCTGTTTTTT. This codes for CASNLDGFNTGELFF. The chain couples TRBV5-1 to TRBJ2-2, with D uncertain. Germline-derived CDR1 and CDR2 are SGHRS and YFSETQ. The V end lost 6 bases, the J end lost 2 bases, and 14 bases lay between the germline ends. The CDR3 runs to 15 residues.

This clonotype was recorded many times. The rearrangement links TRBV5-1 to TRBJ1-1, with 11 bases fitting TRBD1. CDR3 length equals 15 residues. After removal of 3 bases from V and 3 bases from J, the junction contained 4 bases not matched to a gene. Looked up from germline, CDR1 is SGHRS and CDR2 is YFSETQ. CDR3 in DNA: TGCGCCAGCAGCTCGCCGGGACAGGGGGACACTGAAGCTTTCTTT. Protein product: CASSSPGQGDTEAFF.

In this sample, this clonotype turned up many times. The chain couples TRBV11-2 to TRBJ2-2; D gene ambiguous. Trimming pared 5 bases from V and 7 bases from J, leaving 11 bases between. The CDR3 consists of 13 residues. Looked up from germline, CDR1 is SGHAT and CDR2 is FQNNGV. The CDR3 region has the DNA TGTGCCAGCAGCCTCGCGTCCCACGGGGAGCTGTTTTTT. Encoded protein: CASSLASHGELFF.

The table lists this clonotype with many counts. The CDR3 spells CASSPFWIGNEQFF. As DNA, the CDR3 is TGCGCCAGCAGCCCTTTTTGGATTGGCAATGAGCAGTTCTTC. The J gene is TRBJ2-1, the V gene TRBV5-1; D remains ambiguous. V dropped 4 bases and J dropped 6 bases, with 14 bases sitting between them. Germline V gene sequence: CDR1 SGHRS, CDR2 YFSETQ. This CDR3 is 14 amino acids long.

This clonotype was picked up many times. The chain carries TRBV5-1 and TRBJ2-6, with D hard to call. With 0 bases removed from V and 4 bases from J, the gap between germline ends came to 11 bases. The germline gives CDR1 SGHRS, CDR2 YFSETQ. CDR3 length: 16 amino acids. The CDR3 bases are TGCGCCAGCAGCTTGGGTCCGGTTGAAGGGGCCAACGTCCTGACTTTC. Protein product: CASSLGPVEGANVLTF.

This clonotype was recorded at least ten times. The V and J genes are TRBV7-8 and TRBJ2-2, with 9 bases that match TRBD2. V shed 5 bases, J shed 0 bases, and the junction held 4 bases outside the gene matches. CDR3 length equals 16 residues. Germline V gives CDR1 SGHVS, CDR2 FQNEAQ. The CDR3 DNA follows: TGTGCCAGCAGCCCTAGCGGGGCGCCGAACACCGGGGAGCTGTTTTTT. It translates to CASSPSGAPNTGELFF.

This clonotype has ten or more counts. The chain couples TRBV3-1 to TRBJ2-7, with D tentatively TRBD2 (5 bases). V was clipped by 3 bases and J by 6 bases, with 15 bases between them. Looked up from germline, CDR1 is LGHDT and CDR2 is YNNKEL (reference sequence). This CDR3 contains 14 residues. CDR3 sequence: CASSQSAGEGEQYF. Written as DNA, the CDR3 is TGTGCCAGCAGCCAGTCGGCGGGCGAAGGCGAGCAGTACTTC.

This clonotype came up many times. V is TRBV29-1 and J is TRBJ2-3; D ambiguous. Trimming removed 7 bases at V and 4 bases at J, with 12 bases between. Germline V gene sequence: CDR1 SQVTM, CDR2 ANQGSEA. This CDR3 contains 12 residues. The CDR3 loop is CSAPVRPDTQYF. The CDR3 DNA reads as TGCAGCGCACCTGTCCGTCCAGATACGCAGTATTTT.

This clonotype was detected many times. The genes are TRBV20-1 and TRBJ2-3; D uncertain. CDR1 and CDR2 from the germline V gene are DFQATT and SNEGSKA (reference sequence). Deletions cut 2 bases from V and 5 bases from J, with 8 bases between. The CDR3 has 12 residues. CDR3 sequence: CSARPRRDTQYF. In DNA, the CDR3 is TGCAGTGCTAGACCCCGAAGAGATACGCAGTATTTT.

This clonotype has a count of ten or more. CDR3 nucleotides: TGTGCCAGCAGCCGAAGCGGGGGGGCCTTTGAGCAGTTCTTC. Its translation: CASSRSGGAFEQFF. This chain connects TRBV7-9 to TRBJ2-1, with TRBD2 identical over 10 bases. Germline V gives CDR1 SEHNR, CDR2 FQNEAQ (reference sequence). CDR3 length: 14 residues. The ends lost 5 bases at V and 9 bases at J; junction bases unmatched: 7.

This clonotype was detected many times. The V gene is TRBV20-1, the J gene TRBJ1-5; 9 nucleotides match TRBD1. J gave up 3 bases and V 2 bases, and 14 bases lay outside the gene matches. The germline gives CDR1 DFQATT, CDR2 SNEGSKA (reference sequence). The CDR3 sequence is 18 residues long. CDR3 DNA: TGCAGTGCTAGAACAGGGGGCGTTGGGGGTCTTTTCAATCAGCCCCAGCATTTT. Translating gives CSARTGGVGGLFNQPQHF.

This clonotype was recorded at least ten times. The chain combines TRBV20-1 with TRBJ2-7; TRBD1 matches at 7 bases. The CDR3 has 14 amino acids. Losses at the gene ends were 2 bases for V and 7 bases for J; bases not matched to a gene: 11. CDR1 and CDR2 from the germline V gene are DFQATT and SNEGSKA (reference sequence). The CDR3 nucleotides are TGCAGTGCTAGAAAGACAGGGCGTCTGGGAGAGCAGTACTTC. Its translation: CSARKTGRLGEQYF.

This clonotype was seen ten or more times. V and J are TRBV12-3 or TRBV12-4 and TRBJ2-1; D ambiguous. CDR3 length: 16 residues. V dropped 8 bases and J dropped 4 bases, with 21 bases sitting between them. CDR3 sequence: CASPSSMTPTYNEQFF. The CDR3 coding sequence is TGTGCCAGCCCCTCCTCGATGACCCCTACGTACAATGAGCAGTTCTTC.